This T cell receptor beta chain was found in a study of blood T cell repertoires in COVID-19. Across the whole study: PBMCs, B-cell-depleted T cells, or T cells provided the cDNA or gDNA that made up the material.

Per the study methods: Amplifying reference gene primers gave estimates of nucleated cell counts. Libraries were prepared by immunoSEQ multiplex PCR; TCRdb keeps only in-frame clonotypes and omits some of them. V, J and clone size derive from that table, while D and trimming were established from the DNA sequence. This sample has around 82,000 clones, with about 88% found just once. This CDR3 spans 15 amino acids. Germline loops: CDR1 SGHDT, CDR2 YYEEEE. Trimming stripped 4 bases from V and 8 bases from J, with 21 bases between. Seattle patients were enrolled while actively infected and followed longitudinally.

This TCR was sampled from an elderly man with COVID-19, enrolled during active disease. Sequencing input: peripheral blood. The V call is TRBV5-6, the J call TRBJ1-2; D is perhaps TRBD1 (5 bases). The DNA of the CDR3 is TGTGCCAGCAGCCTTCCGGGTCAGGGCGGTCACGGCTACACCTTC. It yields the protein CASSLPGQGGHGYTF.